These T cell receptor beta chains were read from a single sample in a study of blood T cell repertoires in COVID-19. The method was immunoSEQ multiplex PCR; TCRdb's version includes in-frame clones alone and lacks a portion of them. The table lists some 180,000 clones, around 89% of them singletons. Sequenced sample: peripheral blood. Receptors were obtained from a man aged 40-55 years with active or convalescent COVID-19. Both conserved end residues are part of each CDR3. D genes are given only for firm matches. Clone size is not always given. Where it is, it says once, few, many or a class for expanded clones.

cdr3_aa cdr3_nt v_call d_call clone_size j_call
CASSLAPGGTGELFF TGCGCCAGCAGCTTGGCTCCGGGGGGCACCGGGGAGCTGTTTTTT TRBV5-1 TRBD2 NA TRBJ2-2
CASLGQARIHNYGYTF TGTGCCAGCTTGGGACAGGCTAGGATTCATAACTATGGCTACACCTTC TRBV21-1 NA NA TRBJ1-2
CASSITSGNTGELFF TGTGCCAGTAGTATAACTAGCGGGAACACCGGGGAGCTGTTTTTT TRBV19 TRBD2 NA TRBJ2-2
CASSFRVQRNNEQFF TGTGCCAGCAGCTTCAGGGTACAGAGAAACAATGAGCAGTTCTTC TRBV5-6 NA NA TRBJ2-1
CASGLDRTGINEQYF TGTGCTAGTGGTTTGGACCGGACAGGGATAAACGAGCAGTACTTC TRBV12-5 TRBD1 NA TRBJ2-7
CASSVPGLAGGETQYF TGTGCCAGCAGCGTACCAGGACTAGCGGGGGGGGAGACCCAGTACTTC TRBV7-9 TRBD2 NA TRBJ2-5
CASSLGGTGGERSYNEQFF TGTGCCAGCAGTTTAGGTGGGACAGGGGGGGAAAGGTCCTACAATGAGCAGTTCTTC TRBV27 TRBD1 NA TRBJ2-1
CASSPSQVSLEQYF TGTGCCAGCAGTCCTTCTCAGGTCTCACTCGAGCAGTACTTC TRBV27 NA NA TRBJ2-7
CASSPDRGETQYF TGTGCCAGCAGCCCGGACAGGGGAGAGACCCAGTACTTC TRBV6-4 TRBD1 NA TRBJ2-5
CASSQSQGGNTEAFF TGTGCCAGCAGCCAATCGCAGGGAGGCAACACTGAAGCTTTCTTT TRBV14 NA NA TRBJ1-1
CASKGGPMNTEAFF TGCGCCAGCAAAGGAGGTCCCATGAACACTGAAGCTTTCTTT TRBV5-1 NA NA TRBJ1-1
CAWSAGVRYSPLHF TGTGCCTGGAGTGCAGGGGTTCGGTATTCACCCCTCCACTTT TRBV30 NA NA TRBJ1-6
CASSLLQQNQPQHF TGTGCCAGCAGTTTACTGCAACAGAATCAGCCCCAGCATTTT TRBV28 NA NA TRBJ1-5
CASSELSKQGVSRRTEAFF TGTGCCAGCAGTGAACTAAGTAAACAGGGGGTTTCTAGACGTACTGAAGCTTTCTTT TRBV6-1 TRBD1 NA TRBJ1-1
CASSQDREETQYF TGCGCCAGCAGCCAAGACAGGGAAGAGACCCAGTACTTC TRBV4-3 NA NA TRBJ2-5
CSAPGPGGYTF TGCAGTGCACCAGGGCCTGGGGGCTACACCTTC TRBV20-1 NA NA TRBJ1-2
CASSPTSGGAITIGEQYF TGTGCCAGCAGCCCGACTAGCGGGGGGGCCATAACGATCGGCGAGCAGTACTTC TRBV3-1/TRBV3-2 TRBD2 NA TRBJ2-7
CASSWVSSGAKNIQYF TGTGCCAGCAGTTGGGTCTCCTCCGGGGCCAAAAACATTCAGTACTTC TRBV27 NA NA TRBJ2-4
CASSLGTIATNEKLFF TGTGCCAGCAGCTTGGGGACAATAGCAACTAATGAAAAACTGTTTTTT TRBV5-5 NA NA TRBJ1-4
CASRRGTDTQYF TGTGCCAGCCGCAGGGGAACAGATACGCAGTATTTT TRBV7-2 NA NA TRBJ2-3
CAIHTPGAGSYGYTF TGTGCCATTCACACCCCCGGAGCTGGGAGCTATGGCTACACCTTC TRBV28 NA few TRBJ1-2
CASSQEREALNTEAFF TGTGCCAGCAGCCAAGAACGGGAGGCGTTGAACACTGAAGCTTTCTTT TRBV14 NA few TRBJ1-1
CASSNPVLNTEAFF TGCGCCAGCAGCAACCCGGTCCTGAACACTGAAGCTTTCTTT TRBV5-1 NA NA TRBJ1-1
CASSLHEQYF TGTGCCAGCAGCCTTCACGAGCAGTACTTC TRBV6-5 NA NA TRBJ2-7
CASSPGSTYGYTF TGTGCCAGCAGTCCCGGGTCGACCTATGGCTACACCTTC TRBV6-2/TRBV6-3 NA NA TRBJ1-2
CASSLSVAGGRGNTEAFF TGTGCCAGCAGCTTATCGGTGGCAGGGGGCCGGGGGAACACTGAAGCTTTCTTT TRBV7-8 TRBD1 NA TRBJ1-1
CASSLAPAGALSGANVLTF TGCGCCAGCAGCTTGGCCCCAGCAGGGGCCCTCTCTGGGGCCAACGTCCTGACTTTC TRBV5-1 NA NA TRBJ2-6
CASSQAGQRYEQYF TGCGCCAGCAGCCAAGCTGGACAGCGCTACGAGCAGTACTTC TRBV4-1 NA few TRBJ2-7
CASSPQVTEGTDTQYF TGTGCCAGCAGCCCCCAGGTGACGGAAGGAACAGATACGCAGTATTTT TRBV3-1/TRBV3-2 NA NA TRBJ2-3
CASSPGQGIDTQYF TGTGCCAGCAGCCCGGGACAGGGTATAGATACGCAGTATTTT TRBV11-1 TRBD1 NA TRBJ2-3
CASSLVFGELFF TGTGCCAGCAGCTTAGTCTTCGGGGAGCTGTTTTTT TRBV7-9 NA NA TRBJ2-2
CASSLGLGTSGFDEQFF TGTGCCAGCAGCTTAGGGCTCGGGACTAGCGGGTTTGATGAGCAGTTCTTC TRBV11-3 TRBD2 NA TRBJ2-1
CASSLNGGNTEAFF TGTGCCAGCAGTTTAAACGGCGGGAACACTGAAGCTTTCTTT TRBV27 NA NA TRBJ1-1
CASSLRNSPLHF TGTGCCAGCAGCCTTCGGAATTCACCCCTCCACTTT TRBV27 NA NA TRBJ1-6
CASSAGQGSYEQYF TGTGCCAGTAGTGCGGGACAGGGGTCCTACGAGCAGTACTTC TRBV19 TRBD1 NA TRBJ2-7
CASSPPRQGYTGELFF TGTGCCAGCTCACCACCGAGGCAGGGTTACACCGGGGAGCTGTTTTTT TRBV18 NA NA TRBJ2-2